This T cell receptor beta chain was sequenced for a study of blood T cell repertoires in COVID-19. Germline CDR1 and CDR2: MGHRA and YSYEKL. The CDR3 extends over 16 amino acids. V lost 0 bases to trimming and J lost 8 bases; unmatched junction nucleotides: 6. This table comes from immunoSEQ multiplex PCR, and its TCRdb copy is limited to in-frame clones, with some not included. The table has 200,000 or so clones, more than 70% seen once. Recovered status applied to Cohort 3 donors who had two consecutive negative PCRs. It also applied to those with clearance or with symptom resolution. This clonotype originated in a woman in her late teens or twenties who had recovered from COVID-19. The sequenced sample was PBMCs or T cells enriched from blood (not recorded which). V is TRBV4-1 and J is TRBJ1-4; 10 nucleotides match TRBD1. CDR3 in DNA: TGCGCCAGCAGCCAAGATAGGGGACAGGGGAGAGAAAAACTGTTTTTT. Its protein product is CASSQDRGQGREKLFF.